Here is one T cell receptor beta chain with its context. It has no known antigen specificity. No much larger clone exists at a distance of one base, and base qualities are not known. The collaborating institutions used their own protocols to collect whole blood in K2EDTA tubes. For TCRbeta analysis, collaborator samples were shipped as frozen whole blood, as isolated PBMCs, or as DNA extracted from either sample type. This record comes from a study of blood T cell repertoires in COVID-19 (TCRdb year 2020). Study-level background: Samples covering the acute and convalescent phases of COVID-19 were provided by collaborators in the United States, Italy and Spain. The prospective study material was composed of cDNA or gDNA derived from T cells, B-cell-depleted T cells, or PBMCs. The dataset comprised deeply sampled blood TCRbeta repertoires from subjects exposed to, actively infected with, or recovered from COVID-19. A freely available public database, intended as a resource for researchers studying the immune response to SARS-CoV-2, is where the repertoires were released. Samples were obtained from the ongoing ImmuneRACE study (first 160 participants) and from 1,254 subjects provided by 6 global collaborators. The sample metadata nearly always contained a de-identified subject ID, COVID-19 status, age in years and sex. Where available, HLA class I and class II types were taken from metadata supplied by the sample provider and were not determined by assay-based typing. The investigation overall reported the following: The quantity of clinical and demographic metadata differed by source and by participant and was supplied without curation.

The germline V gene encodes CDR1 MNHEY and CDR2 SVGAGI. Its CDR3 holds 14 amino acids, cysteine through phenylalanine. Only the CDR3 DNA is retained, 42 bases long and in frame from the first base. Clipping removes 2 bases from V and 6 bases from J, with 4 as the unmatched junction base count. TCRbeta CDR3 regions were amplified from genomic DNA by means of the immunoSEQ Assay, a bias-controlled multiplex PCR. For the original study's pipeline: The number of nucleated cells in each sample was estimated from the amplification of reference gene primers within the assay. Sequence reads were collapsed and filtered to measure the absolute abundance of every unique TCRbeta CDR3 rearrangement. For each sample, productive Simpson clonality was calculated as the square root of Simpson's diversity index across productive rearrangements. This is the immuneACCESS table as TCRdb keeps it, with only in-frame sequences that have V and J called. A part of the clones is gone; compared with another copy, unresolved V genes explain less than half, and the rest is unexplained. V and J calls and clone size are as listed in that table; D and trimming were resolved from the DNA. The sample table contains around 95,000 clones; only one count was recorded for around 90% of them. Under 5.5% of the sample comes from the top ten.

Sequencing was performed on peripheral blood. This TCR was recovered from a human donor in a cohort sampled during active COVID-19. The rearranged chain carries TRBV6-5 and TRBJ2-1, with 7 bases in between that match TRBD1. The bases are TGTGCCAGCAGTTACAGACAGGGCGGCAATGAGCAGTTCTTC. Translation gives CASSYRQGGNEQFF.